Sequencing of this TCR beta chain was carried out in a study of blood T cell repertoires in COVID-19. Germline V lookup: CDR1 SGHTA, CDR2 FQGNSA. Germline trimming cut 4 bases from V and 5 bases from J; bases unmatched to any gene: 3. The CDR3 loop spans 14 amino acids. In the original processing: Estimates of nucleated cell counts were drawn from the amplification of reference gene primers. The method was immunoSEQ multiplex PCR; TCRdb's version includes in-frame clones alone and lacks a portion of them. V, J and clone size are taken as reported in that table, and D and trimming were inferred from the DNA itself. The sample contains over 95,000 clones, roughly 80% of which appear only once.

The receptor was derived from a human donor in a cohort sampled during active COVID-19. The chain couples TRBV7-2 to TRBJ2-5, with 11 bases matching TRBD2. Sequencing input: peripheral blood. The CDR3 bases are TGTGCCAGCAGCTCGGGACTAGCGGTGGAGACCCAGTACTTC. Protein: CASSSGLAVETQYF.